Shown below are 32 T cell receptor beta chains from a single sample sequenced in a study of cytotoxic CD8 clonotypes in ibrutinib-treated CLL (dated by TCRdb to the early 2020s). Read against the paper, the sample's time point label means: roughly 25 months on ibrutinib. Library creation used the immunoSEQ multiplex PCR assay. The immuneACCESS repertoire file appears here via TCRdb, limited to in-frame rearrangements. These files lack a portion of the clones; in checked studies, under half of the deficit traces to unresolved V genes, and the cause of the others is not known. Here the sample has about 160,000 clones; about 80% occur a single time. The top ten hold 4.6% of the sample. The material sequenced was PBMCs, taken after 24 months of ibrutinib treatment. All receptors derive from a human donor with chronic lymphocytic leukemia.

V is TRBV5-1 and J is TRBJ1-1; TRBD1 is a possible D gene (6 bases). The CDR3 has 15 residues. Looked up from germline, CDR1 is SGHRS and CDR2 is YFSETQ. The ends were cut back, 4 bases at V and 5 bases at J, with 18 bases in the middle. CDR3 sequence reads: CASSLRTGSGTEAFF. As DNA, the CDR3 is TGCGCCAGCAGCCTGAGAACAGGGAGTGGGACTGAAGCTTTCTTT.

V and J are TRBV5-4 and TRBJ2-6; 7 bases fit TRBD1. Trimming took 4 bases from V and 2 from J; bases not matched to a gene: 3. Germline CDR1 SGHNT, CDR2 YYREEE (reference sequence). The CDR3 spans 15 residues. CDR3 amino acids: CASSLQGAGANVLTF. For the CDR3, the DNA is TGTGCCAGCAGCCTGCAGGGGGCTGGGGCCAACGTCCTGACTTTC. The whole variable domain, remainder taken from reference TRBV5-4 and TRBJ2-6, is ETGVTQSPTHLIKTRGQQVTLRCSSQSGHNTVSWYQQALGQGPQFIFQYYREEENGRGNFPPRFSGLQFPNYSSELNVNALELDDSALYLCASSLQGAGANVLTFGAGSRLTVL.

The chain links TRBV6-6 to TRBJ2-5; unclear D gene. Trimming left V 2 bases short and J 3 bases short, with 4 bases between. Germline CDR1 MNHNY, CDR2 SVGAGI (reference sequence). The CDR3 is made up of 12 amino acids. This CDR3 reads CASSYGEETQYF. CDR3 bases: TGTGCCAGCAGTTACGGCGAAGAGACCCAGTACTTC.

This clone was detected once. This chain connects TRBV7-2 to TRBJ2-3, with D possibly being TRBD1 (6 bases). Germline assignment: CDR1 SGHTA and CDR2 FQGNSA. V was shortened by 1 base and J by 1 base, with 12 bases between the two germline ends. The CDR3 is 16 residues long. CDR3 in DNA: TGTGCCAGCAGCTTAGTTGACAGGACCCGCACAGATACGCAGTATTTT. Its protein is CASSLVDRTRTDTQYF.

The rearrangement links TRBV27 to TRBJ1-2, with a weak D call TRBD1 (5 bases). V was cut by 2 bases and J by 1 base, with 11 bases left in between. This CDR3 is 15 amino acids long. Germline values: CDR1 MNHEY, CDR2 SMNVEV (reference sequence). CDR3 region: CASSLGSQGNYGYTF. CDR3 bases: TGTGCCAGCAGTTTAGGATCGCAGGGTAACTATGGCTACACCTTC.

This clone was detected only once. The chain couples TRBV7-9 to TRBJ1-3; no clear D gene. Deletions cut 1 base from V and 0 bases from J, with 7 bases between. CDR1 and CDR2 from the germline V gene are SEHNR and FQNEAQ (reference sequence). This CDR3 is built from 15 residues. CDR3 loop: CASSLGSSSGNTIYF. Here the CDR3 DNA reads TGTGCCAGCAGCTTAGGCTCCAGCTCTGGAAACACCATATATTTT.

The chain recombines TRBV7-2 with TRBJ2-5; 10 nucleotides align to TRBD2. Trimming at V came to 5 bases and at J to 3 bases, leaving 9 bases not matched to a gene. CDR3 size: 16 residues. Germline CDR1 SGHTA, CDR2 FQGNSA. The CDR3 here is CASSPRGSGGEETQYF. CDR3 nucleotides: TGTGCCAGCAGCCCTCGGGGAAGCGGGGGGGAAGAGACCCAGTACTTC.

Concerning this clone: Other DNA sequences in this specimen translate into the identical CDR3. J is TRBJ1-1 and V is TRBV30; D perhaps matches TRBD1 (6 bases). The germline gives CDR1 GTSNPN, CDR2 SVGIG (reference sequence). CDR3 length equals 13 residues. Trimming took 5 bases from V and 0 from J, leaving 10 bases between them. The CDR3 sequence is CAWGGQVNTEAFF. The CDR3 coding sequence is TGTGCCTGGGGGGGACAAGTGAACACTGAAGCTTTCTTT.

This sequence joins TRBV7-2 and TRBJ2-3, with 10 bases matching TRBD2. Germline loops: CDR1 SGHTA, CDR2 FQGNSA. This CDR3 has 15 residues. V shed 6 bases and J 2 bases; nucleotides not matched to a gene: 5. CDR3 nucleotides: TGTGCCAGCAGAGTAGCGGGGGGCTTCACAGATACGCAGTATTTT. Residues: CASRVAGGFTDTQYF.

The chain is built from TRBV28 and TRBJ2-2; D may be TRBD1 or TRBD2 (5 bases each). V dropped 2 bases and J dropped 6 bases, with 13 bases sitting between them. CDR3 length: 15 amino acids. In germline, CDR1 is MDHEN, CDR2 SYDVKM. CDR3 amino acids: CASSLARELSGELFF. DNA of the CDR3: TGTGCCAGCAGTTTAGCCAGGGAGTTGTCCGGGGAGCTGTTTTTT.

V and J are TRBV4-2 and TRBJ1-4; D is perhaps TRBD1 (6 bases). Trimming took 1 base from V and 6 from J, leaving 12 bases between them. Germline V gene sequence: CDR1 LGHNA, CDR2 YNFKEQ. The CDR3 extends over 15 amino acids. CDR3 coding DNA: TGTGCCAGCAGCCAAGTGGGGGCGGGGGATGAAAAACTGTTTTTT. The encoded protein is CASSQVGAGDEKLFF.

This chain uses TRBV5-4 with TRBJ2-1, with 9 bases fitting TRBD1. The CDR3 spans 16 residues. V shed 4 bases and J 8 bases; nucleotides not matched to a gene: 13. In germline, CDR1 is SGHNT, CDR2 YYREEE (reference sequence). CDR3 DNA sequence: TGTGCCAGCAGCAACGCCTACAGGGGGCGCGATTATGAGCAGTTCTTC. Its protein product is CASSNAYRGRDYEQFF.

This chain connects TRBV29-1 to TRBJ2-1; D is possibly TRBD1 (5 bases). Trimming cost V 7 bases and J 0 bases, with 13 bases left between them. Germline assignment: CDR1 SQVTM and CDR2 ANQGSEA. The CDR3 covers 14 residues. This CDR3 reads CSAHRSSSYNEQFF. CDR3 nucleotides: TGCAGCGCCCACAGGAGTAGCTCCTACAATGAGCAGTTCTTC.

In regard to this clone: Additional DNA sequences in this sample encode the identical CDR3. The rearrangement uses TRBV30 and TRBJ2-1, with D unresolved. This CDR3 region has 12 residues. CDR1 is GTSNPN and CDR2 is SVGIG in the germline V gene (reference sequence). Trimming removed 2 bases from V and 3 bases from J, with 5 bases in between. The CDR3 is CAWSSGYNEQFF. Written as DNA, the CDR3 is TGTGCCTGGAGTTCGGGCTACAATGAGCAGTTCTTC.

A single count supports this clone. The J gene is TRBJ2-3, the V gene TRBV28; no firm D call. The CDR3 is made up of 15 amino acids. Germline V gene data show CDR1 as MDHEN and CDR2 as SYDVKM. The germline V and J ends were trimmed by 6 bases and 0 bases, with 13 bases remaining between them. Written as DNA, the CDR3 is TGTGCCAGCAGGTTCCTAGGGATAAGCACAGATACGCAGTATTTT. It specifies CASRFLGISTDTQYF.

The chain joins TRBV28 to TRBJ2-1; D gene uncertain. V was trimmed by 3 bases and J by 8 bases, leaving 8 bases between them. Germline V lookup: CDR1 MDHEN, CDR2 SYDVKM. CDR3 length: 12 amino acids. DNA for the CDR3: TGTGCCAGCAGTTTTCCCACACATGAGCAGTTCTTC. It specifies CASSFPTHEQFF. Full variable domain (outside the CDR3, taken from reference TRBV28 and TRBJ2-1): DVKVTQSSRYLVKRTGEKVFLECVQDMDHENMFWYRQDPGLGLRLIYFSYDVKMKEKGDIPEGYSVSREKKERFSLILESASTNQTSMYLCASSFPTHEQFFGPGTRLTVL.

The V call is TRBV6-5, the J call TRBJ2-1, with 10 bases identical to TRBD2. V lost 0 bases to trimming and J lost 9 bases; unmatched junction nucleotides: 8. Germline V gene sequence: CDR1 MNHEY, CDR2 SVGAGI. The CDR3 totals 16 residues. The CDR3 DNA follows: TGTGCCAGCAGTTACTCAGCGGGAGGGTGGGGGCGTGAGCAGTTCTTC. This encodes CASSYSAGGWGREQFF.

In this sample, this clone turned up once. The J gene is TRBJ2-2, the V gene TRBV5-1; 8 bases align to TRBD2. The CDR3 has 17 amino acids. CDR1 is SGHRS, CDR2 YFSETQ, per germline. V lost 0 bases, J lost 4 bases, and 8 bases stayed unmatched. The CDR3 region is CASSLAGSGIFTGELFF. The DNA for the CDR3 is TGCGCCAGCAGCTTGGCCGGTAGCGGGATCTTCACCGGGGAGCTGTTTTTT.

This CDR3 reads CASSGWTSGSSYNEQFF. In DNA, the CDR3 is TGTGCCAGCAGTGGATGGACTAGCGGGAGTTCCTACAATGAGCAGTTCTTC. The chain couples TRBV28 to TRBJ2-1, with 13 bases matching TRBD2. The V gene's germline CDR1 is MDHEN and CDR2 SYDVKM. CDR3 size: 17 residues. Trimming removed 5 bases from V and 1 base from J; junction bases left unmatched: 5.

The rearrangement links TRBV18 to TRBJ1-2; no clear D. The CDR3 length is 14 residues. Germline CDR1 and CDR2: KGHSH and LQKENI. Between the trimmed V and J ends, which lost 2 bases and 2 bases, there was a span of 9 bases. The CDR3 DNA sequence: TGTGCCAGCTCACCAGGAACAACCAACTATGGCTACACCTTC. This translates into CASSPGTTNYGYTF.

The gene calls are TRBV27 and TRBJ2-7; 11 bases align to TRBD2. From germline, CDR1 is MNHEY and CDR2 SMNVEV (reference sequence). V dropped 6 bases and J dropped 2; count of bases not matched to a gene: 6. The CDR3 contains 15 residues. Written as DNA, the CDR3 is TGTGCCAGCAGGCCTCTAGCGGGAGGCCCCTACGAGCAGTACTTC. It is translated as CASRPLAGGPYEQYF.

This clone appeared a single time. The V and J genes are TRBV30 and TRBJ1-3, with 9 positions matching TRBD1. V shed 4 bases and J 4 bases; nucleotides not matched to a gene: 8. CDR1 and CDR2 from the germline V gene are GTSNPN and SVGIG (reference sequence). The CDR3 runs to 15 residues. Here the CDR3 DNA reads TGTGCCTGGACGGGACAGGGATTGGGGGGAAACACCATATATTTT. It specifies CAWTGQGLGGNTIYF.

J is TRBJ2-5 and V is TRBV20-1; D remains unclear. Germline CDR1 and CDR2: DFQATT and SNEGSKA (reference sequence). CDR3 length: 11 amino acids. The V gene lost 3 bases and the J gene lost 4 bases, with 6 bases spanning the gap. The CDR3 sequence: CSARKGETQYF. DNA of the CDR3: TGCAGTGCTAGGAAAGGAGAGACCCAGTACTTC.

This rearrangement joins TRBV14 to TRBJ1-1; D ambiguous. V was pared by 0 bases and J by 8 bases, with 13 bases between. The CDR3 totals 14 residues. Germline V lookup: CDR1 SGHDN, CDR2 FVKESK. CDR3 DNA sequence: TGTGCCAGCAGCCAAGAGGTGGGGAAAGGAGAAGCTTTCTTT. Translating it yields CASSQEVGKGEAFF.

Notes on this clone: One junction end disagrees with the germline gene, perhaps due to a read error. The chain recombines TRBV9 with TRBJ2-1, with 12 nucleotides matching TRBD2. The length of the CDR3 is 13 residues. Germline assignment: CDR1 SGDLS and CDR2 YYNGEE. This CDR3 is CASSAGLAGSAVF. CDR3 nucleotides: TGTGCCAGCAGCGCCGGACTAGCGGGGAGCGCGGTCTTC.

This chain uses TRBV6-4 with TRBJ2-2; 10 positions match TRBD2. With V trimmed by 3 bases and J by 5 bases, 6 bases remained unmatched. This CDR3 region has 16 residues. Looked up from germline, CDR1 is MRHNA and CDR2 is SNTAGT. The CDR3 coding sequence is TGTGCCAGCAGTGAGGTTAGCGGGAGGCCAACCGGGGAGCTGTTTTTT. This translates into CASSEVSGRPTGELFF.

This chain connects TRBV23-1 to TRBJ1-5; TRBD1 is a possible D gene (6 bases). TRBV23-1 is labeled an ORF, and its function is uncertain. V was cut by 3 bases and J by 3 bases, with 15 bases left in between. There are 16 residues in the CDR3. In DNA, the CDR3 is TGCGCCAGCAGTCACGTCCCGGGACATCACAATCAGCCCCAGCATTTT. Its translation is CASSHVPGHHNQPQHF.

The gene calls are TRBV5-8 and TRBJ1-1; tentative D call: TRBD1 (6 bases). V was trimmed by 4 bases and J by 3 bases, leaving 19 bases between them. The CDR3 totals 16 residues. Germline assignment: CDR1 SGHTS and CDR2 YDEGEE. CDR3 sequence: CASSPWGTGLDTEAFF. CDR3 bases: TGTGCCAGCAGCCCATGGGGTACAGGGCTTGACACTGAAGCTTTCTTT.

The chain employs TRBV6-5 and TRBJ1-3; D not resolved. V was clipped by 5 bases and J by 0 bases, with 11 bases between them. CDR1 is MNHEY and CDR2 is SVGAGI in the germline V gene. The CDR3 runs 15 residues. Written as DNA, the CDR3 is TGTGCCAGCAGTAGCGACCGCTACTCTGGAAACACCATATATTTT. Its translation: CASSSDRYSGNTIYF.

The chain recombines TRBV19 with TRBJ1-5; D is possibly TRBD1 (5 bases). This CDR3 comprises 15 residues. Trimming pared 5 bases from V and 3 bases from J, leaving 14 bases between. The germline CDR1 and CDR2 sequences are LNHDA and SQIVND (reference sequence). The CDR3 nucleotides read TGTGCCAGTAGTTCGGGGCTGGGGGTCAATCAGCCCCAGCATTTT. Translated: CASSSGLGVNQPQHF. The whole variable domain, filled in from reference TRBV19 and TRBJ1-5, reads DGGITQSPKYLFRKEGQNVTLSCEQNLNHDAMYWYRQDPGQGLRLIYYSQIVNDFQKGDIAEGYSVSREKKESFPLTVTSAQKNPTAFYLCASSSGLGVNQPQHFGDGTRLSIL.

V and J are TRBV21-1 and TRBJ2-3; no check of the table's D call, TRBD2, against the DNA was made. TRBV21-1 has pseudogene status. The CDR3 has 18 residues. CDR3 loop: CASSFSPRLAGDPDTQYF. The CDR3 DNA is TGTGCCAGCAGCTTTTCCCCCCGCCTAGCGGGGGATCCAGATACGCAGTATTTT.

Only one count was recorded for this clone. V gene TRBV5-1 combines with J gene TRBJ1-1, with D tentatively TRBD1 (5 bases). This CDR3 has 14 residues. Trimming stripped 2 bases from V and 4 bases from J, with 12 bases between. Germline V gene sequence: CDR1 SGHRS, CDR2 YFSETQ. CDR3 sequence (DNA): TGCGCCAGCAGCTTCGGGGGTCAGGGCACTGAAGCTTTCTTT. Translated, it gives CASSFGGQGTEAFF. The full variable domain, rest sourced from reference TRBV5-1 and TRBJ1-1, is KAGVTQTPRYLIKTRGQQVTLSCSPISGHRSVSWYQQTPGQGLQFLFEYFSETQRNKGNFPGRFSGRQFSNSRSEMNVSTLELGDSALYLCASSFGGQGTEAFFGQGTRLTVV.